The next 25 T cell receptor beta chains were all read from a single sample in a study of blood T cell repertoires in COVID-19. The repertoire was sequenced with immunoSEQ multiplex PCR; TCRdb's copy has only in-frame clones and lacks some. Of 140,000 or so clones in the sample, around 83% were seen once. Sequencing was carried out using PBMCs or T cells enriched from blood (not recorded which). The origin of the receptors is a man aged 50 to 60 who had recovered from COVID-19.

The chain uses TRBV9 and TRBJ2-2, with D hard to call. CDR1 is SGDLS, CDR2 YYNGEE, per germline. CDR3 length equals 13 residues. The germline V and J ends were trimmed by 2 bases and 4 bases, with 6 bases remaining between them. CDR3 coding DNA: TGTGCCAGCAGCGTGTCGGGCACCGGGGAGCTGTTTTTT. Its protein product is CASSVSGTGELFF.

V is TRBV12-3 or TRBV12-4 and J is TRBJ1-6, with D hard to call. Trimming shortened V by 3 bases and J by 8 bases, and 5 bases separated the two germline ends. The CDR3 has 12 residues. In nucleotides, the CDR3 is TGTGCCAGCAGTTTTCGGGATTCACCCCTCCACTTT. Protein product: CASSFRDSPLHF.

The V and J genes are TRBV3-1 (or the pseudogene TRBV3-2) and TRBJ2-5; maybe TRBD1 (5 bases). This CDR3 region has 13 residues. The germline gives CDR1 LGHDT, CDR2 YNNKEL (reference sequence). V was pared by 4 bases and J by 5 bases, with 11 bases between. The CDR3 here is CASSRLGRETQYF. CDR3 nucleotides: TGTGCCAGCAGCCGATTGGGGCGGGAGACCCAGTACTTC.

The gene calls are TRBV4-1 and TRBJ2-2, with D tentatively TRBD1 (6 bases). The V and J ends lost 0 bases and 0 bases respectively, with 11 bases between them. The CDR3 consists of 17 residues. Germline CDR1 is MGHRA and CDR2 is YSYEKL. This CDR3 is CASSQDRAGANTGELFF. The CDR3 coding sequence is TGCGCCAGCAGCCAAGATAGGGCAGGGGCGAACACCGGGGAGCTGTTTTTT.

This clone was recorded a few times. This chain links TRBV3-1 (or the pseudogene TRBV3-2) with TRBJ1-5, with a possible D match to TRBD1 (6 bases). The CDR3 is 12 amino acids. Germline lookup yields CDR1 LGHDT and CDR2 YNNKEL (reference sequence). V was trimmed by 3 bases and J by 7 bases, leaving 7 bases between them. DNA for the CDR3: TGTGCCAGCAGCCACGGGACACAGCCCCAGCATTTT. Its translation: CASSHGTQPQHF.

This clone is a singleton in its sample. The chain employs TRBV6-2 or TRBV6-3 and TRBJ1-1; D is unclear. The V gene's germline CDR1 is MNHEY and CDR2 SVGEGT. The CDR3 contains 11 residues. The V end was cut by 6 bases, the J end by 14 bases, with 16 bases between. This CDR3 is CASSQDGMSFF. CDR3 coding DNA: TGTGCCAGCAGCCAGGACGGGATGTCCTTCTTT.

This clone has a handful of counts. This rearrangement joins TRBV9 to TRBJ1-6, with D maybe TRBD1 (6 bases). Trimming pared 0 bases from V and 6 bases from J, leaving 10 bases between. The CDR3 contains 15 residues. The germline V gene encodes CDR1 SGDLS and CDR2 YYNGEE. CDR3 amino acids: CASSVVDSFNSPLHF. CDR3 DNA: TGTGCCAGCAGCGTAGTGGACAGCTTTAATTCACCCCTCCACTTT. Full variable domain (remainder filled in from reference TRBV9 and TRBJ1-6): DSGVTQTPKHLITATGQRVTLRCSPRSGDLSVYWYQQSLDQGLQFLIQYYNGEERAKGNILERFSAQQFPDLHSELNLSSLELGDSALYFCASSVVDSFNSPLHFGNGTRLTVT.

J is TRBJ2-3 and V is TRBV6-5; the D gene is possibly TRBD1 (6 bases). Germline V gene lookup returns CDR1 MNHEY and CDR2 SVGAGI. The length of the CDR3 is 15 residues. Deletions cut 7 bases from V and 5 bases from J, with 19 bases between. The CDR3 spells CASTTGTRGRDTQYF. The CDR3 nucleotides read TGTGCCAGCACAACCGGGACACGAGGGAGAGATACGCAGTATTTT.

The rearrangement links TRBV5-1 to TRBJ2-5, with 7 bases identical to TRBD2. J was trimmed by 0 bases and V by 0 bases; bases with no gene match: 2. Germline CDR1 SGHRS, CDR2 YFSETQ. This CDR3 has 15 amino acids. The DNA of the CDR3 is TGCGCCAGCAGCTTGGTAGCGGGCCACCAAGAGACCCAGTACTTC. It translates to CASSLVAGHQETQYF.

This chain uses TRBV29-1 with TRBJ1-2; TRBD1 matches at 8 bases. The CDR3 length is 13 residues. Germline values: CDR1 SQVTM, CDR2 ANQGSEA. J gave up 9 bases and V 4 bases, and 10 bases lay outside the gene matches. This CDR3 is CSVGAPQGASYTF. The DNA of the CDR3 is TGCAGCGTTGGGGCCCCCCAGGGGGCTAGCTACACCTTC. The full variable domain, completed using reference TRBV29-1 and TRBJ1-2, is SAVISQKPSRDICQRGTSLTIQCQVDSQVTMMFWYRQQPGQSLTLIATANQGSEATYESGFVIDKFPISRPNLTFSTLTVSNMSPEDSSIYLCSVGAPQGASYTFGSGTRLTVV.

The genes are TRBV7-8 and TRBJ2-3; possible D gene TRBD2, 6 bases. This CDR3 comprises 18 residues. The V end was cut by 1 base, the J end by 2 bases, with 19 bases between. From germline, CDR1 is SGHVS and CDR2 FQNEAQ. Written as DNA, the CDR3 is TGTGCCAGCAGCTTAGAATTTGGGGGGACCTCCTTCACAGATACGCAGTATTTT. It specifies CASSLEFGGTSFTDTQYF.

This chain links TRBV15 with TRBJ1-2; 7 nucleotides align to TRBD1. The CDR3 is 14 residues long. Trimming took 5 bases from V and 0 from J; bases not matched to a gene: 3. The germline V gene has CDR1 LNHNV and CDR2 YYDKDF (reference sequence). In DNA, the CDR3 is TGTGCCACCAGCGGGGGGACAGCTAACTATGGCTACACCTTC. This gives the protein CATSGGTANYGYTF.

In this sample, this clone turned up a few times. The chain is built from TRBV5-1 and TRBJ1-1; weak D call: TRBD1 (6 bases). Germline V gene sequence: CDR1 SGHRS, CDR2 YFSETQ. The length of the CDR3 is 14 residues. V was shortened by 4 bases and J by 3 bases, with 13 bases between the two germline ends. The CDR3 DNA reads TGCGCCAGCAGCCTACAGGGCTCGCACACTGAAGCTTTCTTT. Translating it yields CASSLQGSHTEAFF.

This chain joins TRBV19 and TRBJ2-7, with D maybe TRBD1 (6 bases). The ends were cut back, 4 bases at V and 2 bases at J, with 15 bases in the middle. The CDR3 spans 15 residues. Germline lookup yields CDR1 LNHDA and CDR2 SQIVND (reference sequence). The CDR3 DNA reads TGTGCCAGTAGTAGAACCGGGACAACTACCTACGAGCAGTACTTC. Encoded protein: CASSRTGTTTYEQYF.

This chain uses TRBV6-5 with TRBJ1-3; D is unclear. This CDR3 comprises 15 residues. From germline, CDR1 is MNHEY and CDR2 SVGAGI. V shed 7 bases and J shed 4 bases, with 17 bases lying between them. The CDR3 region is CASTLNSAQGNTIYF. The CDR3 region has the DNA TGTGCCAGCACCCTAAATAGCGCGCAGGGAAACACCATATATTTT.

This clone has ten or more counts. The chain links TRBV5-1 to TRBJ1-2, with D perhaps TRBD1 (6 bases). The CDR3 has 15 amino acids. V lost 1 base, J lost 2 bases, and 12 bases lay in between. Per the germline V gene, CDR1 is SGHRS and CDR2 is YFSETQ. CDR3 DNA sequence: TGCGCCAGCAGCTTGACTACAGGGATGAACTATGGCTACACCTTC. It translates to CASSLTTGMNYGYTF.

The genes are TRBV7-8 and TRBJ2-5; 8 nucleotides line up with TRBD1. Germline V CDR1 and CDR2: SGHVS, FQNEAQ. This CDR3 has 15 residues. Germline trimming cut 1 base from V and 5 bases from J; bases unmatched to any gene: 6. DNA of the CDR3: TGTGCCAGCAGCTTAGGGACAGGGCACTCGGAGACCCAGTACTTC. It is translated as CASSLGTGHSETQYF.

The chain carries TRBV12-3 or TRBV12-4 and TRBJ2-1; TRBD1 matches 10 bases. CDR3 length: 12 residues. Trimming cost V 6 bases and J 15 bases; bases outside gene matches: 8. The CDR3 region is CASSGMGQGTFF. The CDR3 nucleotides are TGTGCCAGCAGCGGAATGGGACAGGGGACGTTCTTC.

The chain links TRBV15 to TRBJ2-5; perhaps TRBD1 as D (5 bases). Germline CDR1 reads LNHNV; CDR2 reads YYDKDF (reference sequence). This CDR3 is built from 12 residues. V dropped 3 bases and J dropped 11 bases, with 13 bases sitting between them. The chain's CDR3 is CATSRKDSHQYF. The CDR3 DNA reads TGTGCCACCAGCAGGAAAGACAGTCATCAGTACTTC.

This rearrangement joins TRBV11-3 to TRBJ2-3; D may be TRBD1 (6 bases). The CDR3 consists of 15 residues. Trimming took off 1 base at V and 1 base at J, with 9 bases between the two ends. Germline-derived CDR1 and CDR2 are SGHNT and YENEEA. The CDR3 nucleotides are TGTGCCAGCAGCTTAGGCAGGGGACGCACAGATACGCAGTATTTT. This encodes CASSLGRGRTDTQYF.

The CDR3 DNA sequence: TGTGCCAGCAGCTTGGACAGATACAATGAGCAGTTCTTC. Translated: CASSLDRYNEQFF. The rearrangement joins TRBV5-4 to TRBJ2-1, with unresolved D. Germline-derived CDR1 and CDR2 are SGHNT and YYREEE (reference sequence). V lost 0 bases to trimming and J lost 4 bases, with 5 bases between them. This CDR3 region has 13 residues.

The rearrangement uses TRBV11-2 and TRBJ2-2; TRBD2 agrees at 8 bases. Germline V gene sequence: CDR1 SGHAT, CDR2 FQNNGV. The CDR3 consists of 16 residues. Trimming cost V 3 bases and J 1 base; bases outside gene matches: 4. DNA of the CDR3: TGTGCCAGCAGCTTCGTACGGGGGGGGAACACCGGGGAGCTGTTTTTT. Translated: CASSFVRGGNTGELFF.

The chain uses TRBV12-3 or TRBV12-4 and TRBJ1-1; D is unclear. Trimming left V 5 bases short and J 1 base short, with 8 bases between. The CDR3 sequence is 13 residues long. As DNA, the CDR3 is TGTGCCAGCAGTCCACAGCAGAACACTGAAGCTTTCTTT. Protein sequence: CASSPQQNTEAFF.

V and J are TRBV7-8 and TRBJ1-1, with 9 nucleotides matching TRBD1. The germline V gene has CDR1 SGHVS and CDR2 FQNEAQ. CDR3 length equals 17 residues. The V gene end was trimmed by 5 bases and the J gene end by 11 bases; junction bases not matched to a gene: 21. CDR3 protein: CASSHAEKTGQGWLAFF. The DNA for the CDR3 is TGTGCCAGCAGCCACGCCGAAAAAACAGGACAGGGGTGGTTGGCTTTCTTT.

The rearrangement links TRBV3-1 (or the pseudogene TRBV3-2) to TRBJ2-7, with 10 nucleotides matching TRBD2. Losses at the gene ends were 4 bases for V and 4 bases for J; bases not matched to a gene: 4. This CDR3 has 14 amino acids. The germline V gene has CDR1 LGHDT and CDR2 YNNKEL (reference sequence). The CDR3 here is CASSRQRGGYEQYF. CDR3 in DNA: TGTGCCAGCAGCCGACAGCGGGGGGGATACGAGCAGTACTTC.